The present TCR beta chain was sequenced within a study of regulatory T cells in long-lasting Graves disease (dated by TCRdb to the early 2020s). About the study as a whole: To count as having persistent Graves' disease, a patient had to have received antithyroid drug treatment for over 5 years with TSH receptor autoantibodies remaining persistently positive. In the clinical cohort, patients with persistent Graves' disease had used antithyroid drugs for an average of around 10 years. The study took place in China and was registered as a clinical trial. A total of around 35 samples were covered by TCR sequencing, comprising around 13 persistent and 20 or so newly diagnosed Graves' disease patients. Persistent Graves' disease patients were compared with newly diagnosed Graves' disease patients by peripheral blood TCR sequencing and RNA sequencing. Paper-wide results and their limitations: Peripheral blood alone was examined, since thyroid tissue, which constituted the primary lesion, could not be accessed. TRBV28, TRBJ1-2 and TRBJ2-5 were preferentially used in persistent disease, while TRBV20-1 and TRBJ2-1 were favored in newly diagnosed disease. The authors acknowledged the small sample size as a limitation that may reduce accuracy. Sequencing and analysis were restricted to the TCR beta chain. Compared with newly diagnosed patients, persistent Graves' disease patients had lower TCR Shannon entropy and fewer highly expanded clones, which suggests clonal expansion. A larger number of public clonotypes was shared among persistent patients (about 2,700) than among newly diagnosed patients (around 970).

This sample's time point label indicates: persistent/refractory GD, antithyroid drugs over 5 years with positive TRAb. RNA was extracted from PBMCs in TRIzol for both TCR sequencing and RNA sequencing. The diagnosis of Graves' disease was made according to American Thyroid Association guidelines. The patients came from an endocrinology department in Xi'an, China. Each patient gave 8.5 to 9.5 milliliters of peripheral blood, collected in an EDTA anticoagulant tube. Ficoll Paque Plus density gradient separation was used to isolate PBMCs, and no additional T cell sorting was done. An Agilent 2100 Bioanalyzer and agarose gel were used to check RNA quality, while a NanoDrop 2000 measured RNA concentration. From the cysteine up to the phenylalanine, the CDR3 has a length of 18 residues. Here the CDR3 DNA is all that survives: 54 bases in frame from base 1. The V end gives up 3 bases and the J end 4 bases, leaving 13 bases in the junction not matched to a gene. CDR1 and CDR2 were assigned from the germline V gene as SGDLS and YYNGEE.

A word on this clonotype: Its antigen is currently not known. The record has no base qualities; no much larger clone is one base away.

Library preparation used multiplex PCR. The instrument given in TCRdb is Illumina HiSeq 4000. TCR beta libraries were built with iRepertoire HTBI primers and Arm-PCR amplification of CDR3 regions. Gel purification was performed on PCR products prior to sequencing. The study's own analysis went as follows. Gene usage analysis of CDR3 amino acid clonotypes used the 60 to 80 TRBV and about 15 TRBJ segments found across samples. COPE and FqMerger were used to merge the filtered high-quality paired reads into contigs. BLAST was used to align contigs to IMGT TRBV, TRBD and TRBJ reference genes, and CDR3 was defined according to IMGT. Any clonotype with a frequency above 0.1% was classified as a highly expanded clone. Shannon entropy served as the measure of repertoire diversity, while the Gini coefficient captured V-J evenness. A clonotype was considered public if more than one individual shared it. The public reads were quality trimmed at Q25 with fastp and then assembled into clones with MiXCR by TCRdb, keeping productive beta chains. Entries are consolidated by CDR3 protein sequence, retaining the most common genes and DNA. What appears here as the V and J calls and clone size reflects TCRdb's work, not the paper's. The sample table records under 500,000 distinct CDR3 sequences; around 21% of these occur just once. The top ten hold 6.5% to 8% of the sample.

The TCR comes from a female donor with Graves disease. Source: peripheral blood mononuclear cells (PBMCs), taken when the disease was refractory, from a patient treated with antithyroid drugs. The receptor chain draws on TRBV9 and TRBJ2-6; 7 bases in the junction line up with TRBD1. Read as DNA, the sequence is TGTGCCAGCAGCGCTCGGGACAGAGGTTTGAGAGGGGCCAACGTCCTGACTTTC. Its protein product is CASSARDRGLRGANVLTF.